The clone carrying this T cell receptor beta chain has only a few counts. The antigen is unknown. These data come from a study of beta chain features in type 1 diabetes. Notes on the study in general: Within patients, naive, central memory and Treg TCRB repertoires seemed more similar than within healthy donors. PCR, the amplification step, might favor shorter templates, equally in patients and controls. High TCR expression in some cells could lead to their over-representation in cDNA sequencing. Fewer insertions but more deletions were seen at VDJ junctions in type 1 diabetes patients.

The study reverse transcribed the entire isolated RNA, so it sequenced expressed TCRB transcripts. This table comes from immunoSEQ multiplex PCR, and its TCRdb copy is limited to in-frame clones, with some not included. The data contain 70,000 to 95,000 clones, under 35% of them singletons. Between the trimmed V and J ends, which lost 0 bases and 10 bases, there was a span of 16 bases. Germline-derived CDR1 and CDR2 are KGHSY and FQNENV. The CDR3 sequence is 15 residues long. This chain joins TRBV16 and TRBJ1-5; tentative D call: TRBD1 (6 bases). The TCR was taken from a woman aged 18-29 years in good health. Sequencing was performed on stem cell memory CD4+ T cells from blood. Here the CDR3 reads CASSQSAGGQGPQHF. Here the CDR3 DNA reads TGTGCCAGCAGCCAATCTGCGGGGGGGCAGGGTCCCCAGCATTTT.